Listed here is a single T cell receptor (beta chain). The antigen is not known. These data are taken from a study of OX40 agonist ivuxolimab in advanced cancers. Study context: Partial response was recorded in three patients: one hepatocellular carcinoma and two cutaneous melanoma cases.

The table came from immunoSEQ multiplex PCR; TCRdb's copy has only in-frame clones and leaves some out. The sample has roughly 50,000 clones, approximately 80% seen once; the top ten hold roughly 3.9%. In germline, CDR1 is LNHNV, CDR2 YYDKDF (reference sequence). V gave up 8 bases and J gave up 7 bases; unmatched junction bases: 14. CDR3 length: 16 amino acids. Study-wide results and caveats: Among T cells, CD8+ cells averaged more expanded clones than CD4+ cells.

The chain carries TRBV15 and TRBJ1-5, with 10 bases fitting TRBD1. The starting material was CD4+ or CD8+ T cells sorted from blood, obtained in a trial of the OX40 agonist ivuxolimab. The TCR comes from an adult with an advanced solid tumor such as melanoma, head and neck, liver or kidney cancer. As DNA, the CDR3 is TGTGCCACCGCCCCTTGGGACAGGGGTAGGGGCCAGCCCCAGCATTTT. It encodes CATAPWDRGRGQPQHF.